Reported below is one TCR beta chain. Its antigen is not known. Being one base from a much bigger clone, this may be a read error. As the CDR3 is not closed by the conserved phenylalanine or tryptophan, this likely results from a read error. V was shortened by 0 bases and J by 6 bases, with 14 bases between the two germline ends. The CDR3 loop spans 15 amino acids. Germline V gene sequence: CDR1 ENHRY, CDR2 SYGVKD. RNA was extracted from bulk tissue without any cell sorting. A modified ARM-PCR protocol with three rounds of nested PCR amplified TCRbeta. TCRdb re-called the multiplex PCR reads through MiXCR, storing one row per CDR3 protein. The table has 200,000 to 250,000 distinct CDR3 sequences, 71% seen once; the top ten hold approximately 25%. These data belong to a study of tumor and adjacent non-tumor tissue in lung cancer. Study at large: Histology: 12 adenocarcinoma, a couple of squamous cell carcinoma, 1 small cell lung cancer. Broader study findings: In normal lung, the top 100 clones were significantly more dominant than in tumor. Compared with tumor, normal lung showed significantly lower TCR diversity.

This sequence joins TRBV10-3 and TRBJ1-1; D gene ambiguous. The receptor's source is a man between 60 and 75 years old with non-small cell lung cancer. The sample taken for sequencing was lung tumor tissue. This CDR3 reads CAISESLGRVAEAFI. DNA for the CDR3: TGTGCCATCAGTGAGTCTTTGGGTAGAGTCGCTGAAGCTTTCATT.